This TCR beta chain was found in a study of Ad26.COV2.S vaccination and SARS-CoV-2 variants. Assay used: immunoSEQ multiplex PCR; TCRdb lists only in-frame clones, some missing. The table records about 87,000 clones, under 90% of them present only once. This receptor was obtained from a human donor who had recovered from COVID-19. The sequencing here drew on peripheral blood, taken after recovery from COVID-19.

The CDR3 sequence: CASSSGAGIYNEQFF. CDR3 in DNA: TGCGCCAGCAGCAGCGGGGCGGGGATCTACAATGAGCAGTTCTTC. This chain connects TRBV5-1 to TRBJ2-1; TRBD2 agrees at 7 bases. Germline-derived CDR1 and CDR2 are SGHRS and YFSETQ. This CDR3 comprises 15 residues. With V trimmed by 4 bases and J by 3 bases, 7 bases remained unmatched.